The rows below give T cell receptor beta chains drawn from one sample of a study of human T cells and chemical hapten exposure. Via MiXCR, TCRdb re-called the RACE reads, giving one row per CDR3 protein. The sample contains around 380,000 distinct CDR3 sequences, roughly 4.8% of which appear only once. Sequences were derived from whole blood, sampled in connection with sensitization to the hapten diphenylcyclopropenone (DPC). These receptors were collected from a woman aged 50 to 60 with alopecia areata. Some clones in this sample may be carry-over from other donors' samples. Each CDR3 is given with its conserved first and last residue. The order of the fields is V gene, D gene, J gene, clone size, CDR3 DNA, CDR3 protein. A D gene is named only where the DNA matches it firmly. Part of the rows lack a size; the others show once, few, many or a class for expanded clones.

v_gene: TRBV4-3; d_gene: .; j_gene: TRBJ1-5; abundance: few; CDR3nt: TGCGCCAGCAGCCAAGATATGGGGTTGGATCAGCCCCAGCATTTT; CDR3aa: CASSQDMGLDQPQHF
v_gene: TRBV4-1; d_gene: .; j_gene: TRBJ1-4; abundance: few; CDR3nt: TGCGCCAGCAGCCCCACCCGGGGGGAAAAACTGTTTTTT; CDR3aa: CASSPTRGEKLFF
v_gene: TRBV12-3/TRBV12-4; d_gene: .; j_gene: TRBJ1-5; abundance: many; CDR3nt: TGTGCCAGCAGTTTCGAGGGAAATCAGCCCCAGCATTTT; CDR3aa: CASSFEGNQPQHF
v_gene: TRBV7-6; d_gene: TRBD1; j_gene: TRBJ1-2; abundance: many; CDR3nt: TGTGCCAGCAGCTCCGGACAGGGGGATGGCTACACCTTC; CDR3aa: CASSSGQGDGYTF
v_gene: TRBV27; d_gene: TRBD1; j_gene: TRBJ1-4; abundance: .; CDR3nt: TGTGCCAGCAGTCTCGCACAGGGGAGGCATGAAAAACTGTTTTTT; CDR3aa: CASSLAQGRHEKLFF
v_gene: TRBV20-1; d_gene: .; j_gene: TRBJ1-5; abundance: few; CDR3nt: TGCAGTGCTAGAGGCGGGCAGGGGAGCAATCAGCCCCAGCATTTT; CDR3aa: CSARGGQGSNQPQHF
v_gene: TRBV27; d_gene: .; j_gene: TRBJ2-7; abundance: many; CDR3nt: TGTGCCAGCAGTTACGGCCTAGGGGACGGCTACGAGCAGTACTTC; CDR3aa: CASSYGLGDGYEQYF
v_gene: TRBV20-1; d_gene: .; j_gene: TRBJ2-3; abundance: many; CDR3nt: TGCAGTGCTCTGTCCCGGGACTGGACGAGCACAGATACGCAGTATTTT; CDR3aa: CSALSRDWTSTDTQYF
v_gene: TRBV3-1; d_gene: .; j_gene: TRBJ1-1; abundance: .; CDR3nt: TGTGCCAGCAGCCAATACACTGAAGCTTTCTTT; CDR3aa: CASSQYTEAFF
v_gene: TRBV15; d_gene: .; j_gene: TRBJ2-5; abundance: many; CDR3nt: TGTGCCACCAGCAGAGGAGGGGGAAATGAATACAAAGAGACCCAGTACTTC; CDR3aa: CATSRGGGNEYKETQYF
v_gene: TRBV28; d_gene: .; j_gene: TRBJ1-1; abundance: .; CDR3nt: TGTGCCAGCAGTTTAGGGGGTAAAAGGACTGAAGCTTTCTTT; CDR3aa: CASSLGGKRTEAFF
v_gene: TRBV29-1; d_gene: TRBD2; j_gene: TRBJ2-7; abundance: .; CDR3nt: TGCAGCGTTGGCGTATCTAGCGGGAGGAACGAGCAGTACTTC; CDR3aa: CSVGVSSGRNEQYF
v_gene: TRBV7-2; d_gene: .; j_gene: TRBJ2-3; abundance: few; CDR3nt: TGTGCCAGCAGCTTAGCAGGCAGGGACGCAGATACGCAGTATTTT; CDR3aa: CASSLAGRDADTQYF
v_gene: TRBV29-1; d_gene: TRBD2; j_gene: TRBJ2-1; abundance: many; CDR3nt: TGCAGCGTTGCTACTAGCGGGAGCTGGAATGAGCAGTTCTTC; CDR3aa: CSVATSGSWNEQFF
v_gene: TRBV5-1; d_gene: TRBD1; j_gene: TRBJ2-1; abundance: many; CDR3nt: TGCGCCAGCAGCCCAGGACAGGGAAGTCGAAATGAGCAGTTCTTC; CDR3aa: CASSPGQGSRNEQFF
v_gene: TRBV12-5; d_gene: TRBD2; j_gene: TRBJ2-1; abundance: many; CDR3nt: TGTGCTAGTGGTTCCCGGACTAGCGGGAGGGCCGCTGAGCAGTTCTTC; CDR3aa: CASGSRTSGRAAEQFF
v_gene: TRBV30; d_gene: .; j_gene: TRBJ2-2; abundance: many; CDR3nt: TGTGCCTGGGGAAAGGGACTCGGGGAGCTGTTTTTT; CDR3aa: CAWGKGLGELFF
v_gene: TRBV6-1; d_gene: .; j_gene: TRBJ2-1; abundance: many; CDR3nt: TGTGCCAGCACGTCAAGGTTGGAAGGTGAGCAGTTCTTC; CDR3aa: CASTSRLEGEQFF
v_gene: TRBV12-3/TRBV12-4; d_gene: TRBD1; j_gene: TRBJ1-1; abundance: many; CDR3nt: TGTGCCAGCAGTACCCGACAGGGGCTGAGATGGGGTTTGAACACTGAAGCTTTCTTT; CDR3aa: CASSTRQGLRWGLNTEAFF
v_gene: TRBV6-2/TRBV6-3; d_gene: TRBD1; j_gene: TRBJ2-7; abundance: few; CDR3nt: TGTGCCAGCAGTTACGGACAGGGGGGATCCTACGAGCAGTACTTC; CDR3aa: CASSYGQGGSYEQYF
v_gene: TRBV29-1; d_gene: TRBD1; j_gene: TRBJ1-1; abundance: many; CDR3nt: TGCAGCGTTTCCTGGACAGGGGCTTCTACTGAAGCTTTCTTT; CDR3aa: CSVSWTGASTEAFF
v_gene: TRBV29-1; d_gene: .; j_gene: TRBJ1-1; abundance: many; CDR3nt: TGCAGCGTGGACATACAGGGCTCTGAAGCTTTCTTT; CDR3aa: CSVDIQGSEAFF
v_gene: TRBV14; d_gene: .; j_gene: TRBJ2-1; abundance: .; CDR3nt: TGTGCCAGCAGCCCCTTCCGGACGATTTCCTACAATGAGCAGTTCTTC; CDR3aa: CASSPFRTISYNEQFF
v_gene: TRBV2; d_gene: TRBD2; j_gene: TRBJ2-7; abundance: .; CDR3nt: TGTGCCAGCAGTGGTACTAGCGGGTCCTACGAGCAGTACTTC; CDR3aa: CASSGTSGSYEQYF
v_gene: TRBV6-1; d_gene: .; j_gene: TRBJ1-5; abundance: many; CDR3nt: TGTGCCAGCAGCCTAGGGAAATTTAGCAATCAGCCCCAGCATTTT; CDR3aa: CASSLGKFSNQPQHF
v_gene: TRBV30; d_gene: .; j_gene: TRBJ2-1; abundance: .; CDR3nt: TGTGCCTGGAGAGGTCCGGGGTTAGAGCAGTTCTTC; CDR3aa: CAWRGPGLEQFF
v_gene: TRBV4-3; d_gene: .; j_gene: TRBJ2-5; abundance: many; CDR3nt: TGCGCCAGCAGCCAAGACGGGACGGAGGAAGAAGAGACCCAGTACTTC; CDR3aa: CASSQDGTEEEETQYF
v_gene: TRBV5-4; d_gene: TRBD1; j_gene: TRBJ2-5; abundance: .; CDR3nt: TGTGCCAGCAGCTTGGTGGGACAGGATAGAGAGACCCAGTACTTC; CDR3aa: CASSLVGQDRETQYF
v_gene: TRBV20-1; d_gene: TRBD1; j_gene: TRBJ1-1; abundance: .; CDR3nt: TGCAGTGCTTATGACAGGGCGTACACTGAAGCTTTCTTT; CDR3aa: CSAYDRAYTEAFF
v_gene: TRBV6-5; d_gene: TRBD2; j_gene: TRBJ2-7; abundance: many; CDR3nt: TGTGCCAGCAGTGGTGGGAGGGGAGGCGAGCAGTACTTC; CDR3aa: CASSGGRGGEQYF
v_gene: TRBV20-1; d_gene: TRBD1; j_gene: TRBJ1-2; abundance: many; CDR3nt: TGCAGTGCCAGGGGACAGGGCAACTATGGCTACACCTTC; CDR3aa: CSARGQGNYGYTF
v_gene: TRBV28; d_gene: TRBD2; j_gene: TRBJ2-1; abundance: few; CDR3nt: TGTGCCAGCACCTTCGGTAGCGGGACGATCAATGAGCAGTTCTTC; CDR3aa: CASTFGSGTINEQFF
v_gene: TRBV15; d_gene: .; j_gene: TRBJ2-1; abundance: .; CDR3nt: TGTGCCACCAGCGACGGGACTGACTACAATGAGCAGTTCTTC; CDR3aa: CATSDGTDYNEQFF
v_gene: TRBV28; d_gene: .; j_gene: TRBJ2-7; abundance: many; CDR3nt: TGTGGTGTAGGGGCTAGTCAATACGAGCAGTACTTC; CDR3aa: CGVGASQYEQYF
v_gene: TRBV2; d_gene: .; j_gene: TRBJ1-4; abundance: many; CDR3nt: TGTGCCAGCAGTGAATTCGACGAAAAACTGTTTTTT; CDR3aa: CASSEFDEKLFF
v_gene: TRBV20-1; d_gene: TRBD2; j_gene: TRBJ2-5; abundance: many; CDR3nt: TGCAGTGCTAGAGATCCTAGCGGGAGCCGGATGGAGACCCAGTACTTC; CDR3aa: CSARDPSGSRMETQYF